The 20 T cell receptor beta chains reported below all come from one sample, sequenced in a study of T-cell reconstitution after alpha-beta-depleted transplantation in children (dated by TCRdb to the mid-2010s). The library was obtained by PCR. Sequencing was performed on an Illumina HiSeq 2500. Molecular barcoding was employed in the preparation of TCR libraries, with unique molecular identifiers being used to normalize TCRbeta repertoire quantification. TCRdb reran the public reads through fastp at Q25 and MiXCR, keeping productive beta chains. Here each entry gathers all rows of one CDR3 protein and keeps the most common genes and DNA. This sample comprises approximately 350,000 distinct CDR3 sequences, 10% of them detected only once. The ten largest make up about 2.3% of the sample. The material was PBMCs from the stem cell graft donor, obtained from the stem cell graft. These receptors came from a human donor who donated a stem cell graft to a child with acute lymphoblastic leukemia.

In its sample, this clonotype was seen many times. V usage is TRBV12-3 or TRBV12-4 and J usage is TRBJ2-3; D unclear. The CDR3 contains 13 residues. Trimming left V 0 bases short and J 4 bases short, with 5 bases between. This chain's CDR3 is CASSLAGADTQYF. The CDR3 DNA follows: TGTGCCAGCAGTTTAGCGGGCGCAGATACGCAGTATTTT.

This clonotype was detected a few times. The CDR3: CASTIGPGELFF. The CDR3 coding sequence is TGCGCCAGCACTATTGGGCCCGGGGAGCTGTTTTTT. J is TRBJ2-2 and V is TRBV5-1; D remains unclear. CDR3 length equals 12 residues. Between the trimmed V and J ends, which lost 6 bases and 6 bases, there was a span of 9 bases. Germline assignment: CDR1 SGHRS and CDR2 YFSETQ.

The gene calls are TRBV20-1 and TRBJ1-2, with 7 bases lining up with TRBD1. There are 14 residues in the CDR3. With 6 bases clipped from V and 0 bases from J, the junction kept 7 bases outside the gene matches. The germline V gene encodes CDR1 DFQATT and CDR2 SNEGSKA (reference sequence). CDR3 DNA sequence: TGCAGTGCCAGGACAGGACTATCTAACTATGGCTACACCTTC. Amino acids: CSARTGLSNYGYTF.

This clonotype has a handful of counts. CDR3 nucleotides: TGTGCCAGCAGTTATACTAGCGGGCGGGAAGATACGCAGTATTTT. Its protein product is CASSYTSGREDTQYF. The rearrangement joins TRBV7-9 to TRBJ2-3, with 9 bases fitting TRBD2. CDR3 length: 15 residues. Per the germline V gene, CDR1 is SEHNR and CDR2 is FQNEAQ (reference sequence). V was pared by 6 bases and J by 5 bases, with 9 bases of the junction left unmatched.

This clonotype has just a few counts. The CDR3 reads CATSRGAGAGDTQYF. Here the CDR3 DNA reads TGTGCCACCAGCAGAGGAGCGGGGGCGGGAGATACGCAGTATTTT. This sequence joins TRBV15 and TRBJ2-3, with 8 bases aligning to TRBD2. The CDR3 spans 15 residues. The germline V gene has CDR1 LNHNV and CDR2 YYDKDF (reference sequence). Trimming removed 1 base from V and 5 bases from J; junction bases left unmatched: 5.

As concerns this clonotype: A clone one base away is much larger, so this may be a read error. J is TRBJ2-7 and V is TRBV10-3; 9 bases fit TRBD2. The germline V gene has CDR1 ENHRY and CDR2 SYGVKD. This CDR3 has 14 residues. Here the CDR3 DNA reads TGTGCCATCAGTGATAAGGGGACTAGCAGCGAGCAGAACTTC. Protein product: CAISDKGTSSEQNF.

This clonotype was seen a few times. V gene TRBV12-3 or TRBV12-4 combines with J gene TRBJ1-4; D is ambiguous. The V end was cut by 7 bases, the J end by 2 bases, with 11 bases between. CDR3 length: 14 amino acids. CDR3 nucleotides: TGTGCCAGCACACTGACATCGACTAATGAAAAACTGTTTTTT. It specifies CASTLTSTNEKLFF.

This clonotype has just a few counts. The chain has TRBV15 and TRBJ2-7, with unresolved D. Trimming took 0 bases from V and 5 from J, leaving 8 bases between them. Germline CDR1 is LNHNV and CDR2 is YYDKDF (reference sequence). The CDR3 totals 13 residues. The CDR3 is CATSREAKDEQYF. The CDR3 DNA is TGTGCCACCAGCAGAGAGGCTAAAGACGAGCAGTACTTC.

The CDR3 DNA reads TGTGCCAGCAGTTTAGGCTCGAGGGCAGATACGCAGTATTTT. This translates into CASSLGSRADTQYF. This chain uses TRBV12-3 or TRBV12-4 with TRBJ2-3, with D possibly matching TRBD2 (5 bases). Trimming stripped 1 base from V and 4 bases from J, with 9 bases between. The CDR3 runs 14 residues.

This clonotype was counted between two and nine times. The gene calls are TRBV6-5 and TRBJ2-2, with a weak D call TRBD1 (6 bases). The V end was cut by 2 bases, the J end by 0 bases, with 10 bases between. This CDR3 region has 16 residues. Looked up from germline, CDR1 is MNHEY and CDR2 is SVGAGI. The chain's CDR3 is CASSYTGHPNTGELFF. The CDR3 DNA follows: TGTGCCAGCAGTTACACGGGACACCCGAACACCGGGGAGCTGTTTTTT.

This clonotype was seen only a few times. This CDR3 is CASSRDRGNQPQHF. The CDR3 coding sequence is TGTGCCAGCAGTCGAGACAGGGGAAATCAGCCCCAGCATTTT. The V gene is TRBV12-3 or TRBV12-4, the J gene TRBJ1-5; TRBD1 agrees at 8 bases. V shed 5 bases and J 4 bases; nucleotides not matched to a gene: 4. There are 14 residues in the CDR3.

V usage is TRBV15 and J usage is TRBJ2-5; TRBD1 matches 12 bases. V gave up 3 bases and J gave up 0 bases; unmatched junction bases: 5. Germline loops: CDR1 LNHNV, CDR2 YYDKDF (reference sequence). The CDR3 is 17 residues long. This CDR3 reads CATSRGTGGPYQETQYF. The CDR3 region has the DNA TGTGCCACCAGCAGGGGGACAGGGGGCCCGTACCAAGAGACCCAGTACTTC.

This clonotype was counted between two and nine times. The chain joins TRBV20-1 to TRBJ2-4, with 12 bases matching TRBD2. V lost 6 bases to trimming and J lost 3 bases; unmatched junction nucleotides: 21. The CDR3 is 20 residues long. Germline loops: CDR1 DFQATT, CDR2 SNEGSKA (reference sequence). The CDR3 nucleotides read TGCAGTGCCCTCCACGCCCCCCCACTAGCGGGAGGCCTTTTCAAAAACATTCAGTACTTC. The encoded protein is CSALHAPPLAGGLFKNIQYF.

This clonotype was detected many times. The chain recombines TRBV12-3 or TRBV12-4 with TRBJ2-3, with 14 bases lining up with TRBD2. With V trimmed by 8 bases and J by 4 bases, 2 bases remained unmatched. This CDR3 is built from 14 residues. Here the CDR3 reads CASRTSGRSDTQYF. The CDR3 coding sequence is TGTGCCAGCCGGACTAGCGGGAGGTCAGATACGCAGTATTTT.

This clonotype was detected a few times. This chain connects TRBV11-1 to TRBJ2-1, with D maybe TRBD2 (12 bases). The germline gives CDR1 SGHAT, CDR2 FQDESV (reference sequence). This CDR3 region has 21 residues. V was shortened by 5 bases and J by 6 bases, with 35 bases between the two germline ends. The CDR3 DNA reads as TGTGCCAGCAGCCCCCTACCGGACAGGGGGCTAGCGGGAGGGCCGGGCAATGAGCAGTTCTTC. Translated: CASSPLPDRGLAGGPGNEQFF.

On this clonotype: Germline is not matched at one junction end, which may reflect a read error. This chain links TRBV5-1 with TRBJ2-7, with TRBD1 identical over 11 bases. Germline-derived CDR1 and CDR2 are SGHRS and YFSETQ. CDR3 length: 15 amino acids. In DNA, the CDR3 is TGCGTCAGCAGCTCGCCGGGACAGGGGGCCTACGAGCAGTACTTC. It yields the protein CVSSSPGQGAYEQYF. Full variable domain (rest looked up from reference TRBV5-1 and TRBJ2-7): KAGVTQTPRYLIKTRGQQVTLSCSPISGHRSVSWYQQTPGQGLQFLFEYFSETQRNKGNFPGRFSGRQFSNSRSEMNVSTLELGDSALYLCVSSSPGQGAYEQYFGPGTRLTVT.

V usage is TRBV20-1 and J usage is TRBJ1-1, with D uncertain. Per the germline V gene, CDR1 is DFQATT and CDR2 is SNEGSKA (reference sequence). The V gene lost 6 bases and the J gene lost 0 bases, with 14 bases spanning the gap. The CDR3 covers 14 residues. The CDR3 nucleotides read TGCAGTGCCCTCCAGCGGGGTCTGAACACTGAAGCTTTCTTT. Protein product: CSALQRGLNTEAFF.

The chain couples TRBV7-2 to TRBJ2-4; weak D call: TRBD2 (5 bases). V lost 2 bases to trimming and J lost 9 bases, with 14 bases between them. Germline CDR1 SGHTA, CDR2 FQGNSA. The length of the CDR3 is 14 residues. The DNA of the CDR3 is TGTGCCAGCAGCTTAAGCGGTTCAAAGGGCATTCAGTACTTC. Residues: CASSLSGSKGIQYF. The full variable domain, its missing parts supplied by reference TRBV7-2 and TRBJ2-4, is GAGVSQSPSNKVTEKGKDVELRCDPISGHTALYWYRQSLGQGLEFLIYFQGNSAPDKSGLPSDRFSAERTGGSVSTLTIQRTQQEDSAVYLCASSLSGSKGIQYFGAGTRLSVL.

This clonotype was picked up a small number of times. V usage is TRBV4-1 and J usage is TRBJ2-7; 12 bases map to TRBD2. The CDR3 is 16 amino acids. Unmatched junction bases numbered 3, after V lost 1 base and J lost 2 bases. Looked up from germline, CDR1 is MGHRA and CDR2 is YSYEKL. The CDR3 sequence: CASSQARTSGAYEQYF. The CDR3 coding sequence is TGCGCCAGCAGCCAAGCTCGGACTAGCGGGGCCTACGAGCAGTACTTC.

At least ten counts were recorded for this clonotype. The J gene is TRBJ2-7, the V gene TRBV3-1; no clear D. CDR1 and CDR2 from the germline V gene are LGHDT and YNNKEL (reference sequence). Trimming took 1 base from V and 5 from J, leaving 6 bases between them. This CDR3 spans 12 amino acids. The CDR3 is CASSQAVHEQYF. The CDR3 DNA reads as TGTGCCAGCAGCCAAGCGGTCCACGAGCAGTACTTC.